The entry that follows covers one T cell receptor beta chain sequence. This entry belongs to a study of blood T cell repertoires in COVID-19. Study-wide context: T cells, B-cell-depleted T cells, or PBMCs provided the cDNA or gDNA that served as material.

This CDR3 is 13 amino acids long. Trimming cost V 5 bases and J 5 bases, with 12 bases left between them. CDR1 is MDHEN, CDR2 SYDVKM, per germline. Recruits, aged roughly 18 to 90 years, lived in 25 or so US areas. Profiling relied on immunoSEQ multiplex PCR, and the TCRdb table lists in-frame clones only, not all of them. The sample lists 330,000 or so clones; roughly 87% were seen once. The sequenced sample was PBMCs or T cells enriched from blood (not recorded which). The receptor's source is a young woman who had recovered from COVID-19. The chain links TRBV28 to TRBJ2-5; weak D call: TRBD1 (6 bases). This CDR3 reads CASSRGFRETQYF. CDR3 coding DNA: TGTGCCAGCAGTAGGGGGTTCCGGGAGACCCAGTACTTC. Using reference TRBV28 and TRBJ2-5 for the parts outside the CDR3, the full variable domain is DVKVTQSSRYLVKRTGEKVFLECVQDMDHENMFWYRQDPGLGLRLIYFSYDVKMKEKGDIPEGYSVSREKKERFSLILESASTNQTSMYLCASSRGFRETQYFGPGTRLLVL.